These T cell receptor beta chains were read from a single sample in a study of blood T cells in healthy people across ages. From the 5' RACE reads, TCRdb called clonotypes with MiXCR, one entry per CDR3 protein. The sample includes around 1,000,000 distinct CDR3 sequences, roughly 24% seen only once; the top ten take around 0.7%. Separately, the same data were catalogued under a study of T cells of mothers and their children.

Sequencing was carried out using blood. The receptors were sampled from a girl aged 2-10 years in good health. The CDR3 runs from the conserved cysteine through the conserved F or W. A D gene is named only where the DNA matches it firmly. Clone size is given for some rows only: seen once, a few or many times, or a class if the clone is expanded.

V	size	D	J	CDR3	DNA
TRBV7-2	.	.	TRBJ2-5	CASSFYPGDETQYF	TGTGCCAGCAGCTTCTACCCCGGTGACGAGACCCAGTACTTC
TRBV25-1	few	TRBD1	TRBJ2-7	CASSMGTDEQYF	TGTGCCAGCAGTATGGGGACAGACGAGCAGTACTTC
TRBV18	few	TRBD1	TRBJ2-2	CASSPGQGDTGELFF	TGTGCCAGCTCACCGGGACAGGGGGACACCGGGGAGCTGTTTTTT
TRBV5-1	few	.	TRBJ2-5	CASSDTAPETQYF	TGCGCCAGCAGCGATACCGCCCCGGAGACCCAGTACTTC
TRBV9	.	TRBD2	TRBJ2-5	CASSTNPLAGQETQYF	TGTGCCAGCAGCACGAACCCCCTAGCGGGGCAAGAGACCCAGTACTTC
TRBV7-2	.	.	TRBJ2-5	CASSSNGQETQYF	TGTGCCAGCAGCTCAAATGGTCAAGAGACCCAGTACTTC
TRBV21-1	few	.	TRBJ2-7	CASSKGLAGEQCYEQYF	TGTGCCAGCAGCAAGGGACTAGCGGGAGAACAATGCTACGAGCAGTACTTC
TRBV28	few	.	TRBJ2-3	CASSFSPADPTDTQYF	TGTGCCAGCAGTTTTTCCCCAGCGGATCCCACAGATACGCAGTATTTT
TRBV28	.	.	TRBJ1-2	CASQDYGYTF	TGTGCCAGCCAGGACTATGGCTACACCTTC
TRBV20-1	.	.	TRBJ2-6	CSALLGANVLTF	TGCAGTGCCCTCCTTGGGGCCAACGTCCTGACTTTC
TRBV7-9	few	.	TRBJ2-6	CASSLANKEHLSGANVLTF	TGTGCCAGCAGCTTAGCCAACAAAGAGCATCTCTCTGGGGCCAACGTCCTGACTTTC
TRBV6-1	.	.	TRBJ2-2	CASSDGRNTGELFF	TGTGCCAGCAGTGATGGTCGGAACACCGGGGAGCTGTTTTTT
TRBV20-1	.	.	TRBJ2-5	CSASGEDQETQYF	TGCAGTGCTAGCGGGGAGGACCAAGAGACCCAGTACTTC
TRBV7-9	.	TRBD2	TRBJ2-3	CASSFPWAGETDTQYF	TGTGCCAGCAGCTTCCCCTGGGCGGGAGAAACAGATACGCAGTATTTT
TRBV20-1	few	TRBD2	TRBJ2-1	CSARDRISGRIDEQFF	TGCAGTGCTAGAGATCGGATTAGCGGGAGAATCGATGAGCAGTTCTTC
TRBV7-2	few	.	TRBJ2-2	CASSIDPGAGELFF	TGTGCCAGCAGCATAGACCCAGGGGCCGGGGAGCTGTTTTTT
TRBV29-1	few	TRBD2	TRBJ2-1	CSPILAGGNEQFF	TGCAGCCCAATACTAGCGGGGGGAAACGAGCAGTTCTTC
TRBV20-1	few	TRBD1	TRBJ2-7	CSASGGRDEQYF	TGCAGTGCGTCAGGGGGCAGGGACGAGCAGTACTTC
TRBV10-2	few	.	TRBJ1-5	CASRDRDPPYSNQPQHF	TGCGCCAGCAGAGACAGAGATCCGCCTTATAGCAATCAGCCCCAGCATTTT
TRBV25-1	.	.	TRBJ2-1	CASSNREAYNEQFF	TGTGCCAGCAGTAACAGGGAAGCTTACAATGAGCAGTTCTTC